This T cell receptor (beta chain) came from a study of shared clonotypes between healthy human individuals. Germline V gene lookup returns CDR1 SNHLY and CDR2 FYNNEI. The junction had 2 bases not matched to a gene; V was cut back by 4 bases and J by 1 base. The CDR3 contains 15 residues. The study's findings and limits: In the sorted subsets, rarefaction showed sequencing was incomplete despite large depth.

Measured with immunoSEQ multiplex PCR; TCRdb has only the in-frame clones, and not every one. In the table there are about 1 million clones, more than 60% of which are singletons. With respect to this clone: The antigen is unknown.

Sequences were obtained from memory CD4+ T cells sorted from blood. As to subset: CD45RA-negative fraction. The chain recombines TRBV2 with TRBJ1-5; 9 bases agree with TRBD1. The receptor's source is a man aged 18 to 29 in good health. CDR3 loop: CASSAGQGSNQPQHF. CDR3 sequence (DNA): TGTGCCAGCAGTGCGGGACAGGGAAGCAATCAGCCCCAGCATTTT.